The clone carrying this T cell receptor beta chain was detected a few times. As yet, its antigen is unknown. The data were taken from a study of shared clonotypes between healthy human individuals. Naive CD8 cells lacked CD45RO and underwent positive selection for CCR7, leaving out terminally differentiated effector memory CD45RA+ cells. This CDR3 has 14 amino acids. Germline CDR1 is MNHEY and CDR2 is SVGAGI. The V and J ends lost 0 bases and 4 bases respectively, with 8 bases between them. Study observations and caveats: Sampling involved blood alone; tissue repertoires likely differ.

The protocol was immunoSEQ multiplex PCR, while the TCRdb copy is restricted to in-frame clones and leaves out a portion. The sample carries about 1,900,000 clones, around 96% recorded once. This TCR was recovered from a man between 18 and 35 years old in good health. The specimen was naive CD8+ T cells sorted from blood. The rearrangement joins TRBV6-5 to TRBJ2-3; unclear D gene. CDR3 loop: CASSYSTESDTQYF. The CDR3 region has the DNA TGTGCCAGCAGTTACTCCACTGAATCAGATACGCAGTATTTT.